Sequencing of this T cell receptor (beta chain) was carried out in a study of CD8+ T cells in alopecia areata. The study, taken as a whole, reports: While tofacitinib was given, many expanded lesional clones persisted in scalp and blood. A single nonresponder leaves the baseline CD8+ expansion link to response uncertain.

This CDR3 region has 13 residues. V lost 1 base and J lost 1, with 4 bases in between. Germline CDR1 SGHTA, CDR2 FQGNSA. RNA was isolated and reverse transcribed to cDNA, the sequencing template. TCRdb keeps only in-frame clones here, not all; method: immunoSEQ multiplex PCR. The sample has 200,000 or so clones, over 40% seen once. Treatment reported: oral pan-JAK inhibitor, 5-10 mg twice daily. Comment on this clone: Antigen unknown. Possible read error: a much larger clone is one base away.

The chain links TRBV7-2 to TRBJ1-1; no clear D gene. This TCR was sampled from a human donor with alopecia areata. The sample here was CD4+ T cells sorted from blood, taken at approximately week 36, from a patient treated with tofacitinib. The CDR3 sequence is CASSLDPNTEAFF. The CDR3 DNA reads as TGTGCCAGCAGCTTAGATCCGAACACTGAAGCTTTCTTT. Based on the CDR3 plus reference TRBV7-2 and TRBJ1-1, the full variable domain is GAGVSQSPSNKVTEKGKDVELRCDPISGHTALYWYRQSLGQGLEFLIYFQGNSAPDKSGLPSDRFSAERTGGSVSTLTIQRTQQEDSAVYLCASSLDPNTEAFFGQGTRLTVV.